These 16 T cell receptor beta chains came from one sample sequenced in a study of CD8+CD57+ T cells in acquired aplastic anemia. Investigators profiled TCR beta VDJ and CDR3 from genomic DNA template. TCRdb redid the calling of the reads with MiXCR, one entry per CDR3 protein. The sample lists some 140,000 distinct CDR3 sequences, around half occurring once. Patients picked for sequencing had shown CD8+CD57+ cell expansion detected by flow cytometry. Sample: sorted CD4+, CD8+, or CD8+CD57+ T cells (not recorded which) from PBMCs. All receptors come from a human donor with aplastic anemia.

On this clonotype: It is likely a read error, because the conserved phenylalanine at the end of the CDR3 is missing. The gene calls are TRBV20-1 and TRBJ1-1; the D gene is possibly TRBD1 (5 bases). Germline CDR1 reads DFQATT; CDR2 reads SNEGSKA (reference sequence). The length of the CDR3 is 12 residues. In nucleotides, the CDR3 is TGCAGCACCGACAGTATGAACACTGAAGCTTTCCTT. It translates to CSTDSMNTEAFL.

About this clonotype: Mismatch with germline at one junction end may stem from a read error. The J gene is TRBJ2-3, the V gene TRBV12-3 or TRBV12-4, with D possibly called TRBD1 or TRBD2 (5 bases each). This CDR3 has 15 residues. CDR3: CASILGDAGTDTQYF. The CDR3 DNA follows: TGTGCCAGCATTTTAGGGGACGCCGGCACAGATACGCAGTATTTT.

The V call is TRBV20-1, the J call TRBJ2-3, with D hard to call. This CDR3 spans 13 amino acids. Per germline, CDR1 DFQATT and CDR2 SNEGSKA (reference sequence). V shed 3 bases and J shed 6 bases, with 13 bases lying between them. CDR3 bases: TGCAGTGCTAGTTTGGTAGTCTTGGATACGCAGTATTTT. It specifies CSASLVVLDTQYF.

This chain joins TRBV10-2 and TRBJ1-1; D gene uncertain. Per the germline V gene, CDR1 is WSHSY and CDR2 is SAAADI. The germline V and J ends were trimmed by 7 bases and 1 base, with 7 bases remaining between them. CDR3 length equals 12 residues. CDR3 loop: CASIGPNTEAFF. CDR3 DNA: TGCGCCAGCATCGGACCGAACACTGAAGCTTTCTTT.

CDR3 sequence: CASSEWRGGVEQYF. For the CDR3, the DNA is TGTGCCAGCAGTGAATGGCGCGGGGGGGTCGAGCAGTACTTC. This chain connects TRBV6-1 to TRBJ2-7; TRBD2 agrees at 9 bases. The V gene's germline CDR1 is MNHNS and CDR2 SASEGT. V shed 2 bases and J 6 bases; nucleotides not matched to a gene: 5. CDR3 length: 14 residues.

This clonotype was recorded at least ten times. The J gene is TRBJ2-7, the V gene TRBV9; 7 bases agree with TRBD1. V lost 2 bases and J lost 2; bases outside the gene matches: 4. This CDR3 region has 14 residues. The V gene's germline CDR1 is SGDLS and CDR2 YYNGEE. CDR3 bases: TGTGCCAGCAGCGTCCGGACAGGACCCTACGAGCAGTACTTC. It translates to CASSVRTGPYEQYF.

Of note for this clonotype: A much larger clone lies a single base off, so this may be a read error. The chain combines TRBV12-5 with TRBJ2-5; D not certain. The CDR3 covers 11 residues. From germline, CDR1 is LGHNT and CDR2 FRNRAP. V was pared by 6 bases and J by 5 bases, with 7 bases between. CDR3 in amino acids: CASGTGETQYF. The CDR3 region has the DNA TGTGCTAGTGGAACGGGTGAGACCCAGTACTTC.

V is TRBV19 and J is TRBJ2-7; D may be TRBD1 (5 bases). Trimming stripped 1 base from V and 5 bases from J, with 9 bases between. The CDR3 is 13 amino acids. The V gene's germline CDR1 is LNHDA and CDR2 SQIVND (reference sequence). CDR3 loop: CASSIGGEDEQYF. CDR3 nucleotides: TGTGCCAGTAGTATAGGGGGCGAAGACGAGCAGTACTTC.

This clonotype came up once. The chain couples TRBV11-1 to TRBJ2-5, with D perhaps matching TRBD1 (6 bases). Germline V gene sequence: CDR1 SGHAT, CDR2 FQDESV (reference sequence). This CDR3 is built from 18 residues. V was cut by 1 base and J by 3 bases, with 21 bases left in between. The CDR3 DNA reads TGTGCCAGCAGCTTAGTTCCACTTTTGGACAGCACTAAAGAGACCCAGTACTTC. Residues: CASSLVPLLDSTKETQYF. Filled out from reference TRBV11-1 and TRBJ2-5, the complete variable domain reads EAEVAQSPRYKITEKSQAVAFWCDPISGHATLYWYRQILGQGPELLVQFQDESVVDDSQLPKDRFSAERLKGVDSTLKIQPAELGDSAMYLCASSLVPLLDSTKETQYFGPGTRLLVL.

This clonotype was observed many times. The V call is TRBV6-2 or TRBV6-3, the J call TRBJ2-3; D possibly corresponds to TRBD2 (6 bases). Germline V gene sequence: CDR1 MNHEY, CDR2 SVGEGT. V was cut by 2 bases and J by 3 bases, with 18 bases left in between. The CDR3 consists of 17 residues. DNA for the CDR3: TGTGCCAGCAGTTACGAAACTAGCTCCTACCGGACAGATACGCAGTATTTT. Its translation is CASSYETSSYRTDTQYF.

This clonotype was detected ten times or more. This chain links TRBV7-3 with TRBJ2-7, with D possibly being TRBD2 (5 bases). The germline V and J ends were trimmed by 2 bases and 3 bases, with 11 bases remaining between them. Looked up from germline, CDR1 is SGHTA and CDR2 is FQGTGA. This CDR3 is 14 amino acids long. The CDR3 bases are TGTGCCAGCAGCTTATCGGTCGGGAACTACGAGCAGTACTTC. Encoded protein: CASSLSVGNYEQYF.

This clonotype showed up just a few times. This sequence joins TRBV3-1 and TRBJ1-4; possible D gene TRBD1, 5 bases. V lost 0 bases, J lost 4 bases, and 9 bases lay in between. Germline CDR1 LGHDT, CDR2 YNNKEL (reference sequence). The CDR3 extends over 15 amino acids. The CDR3 spells CASSQDLGGNEKLFF. The CDR3 DNA is TGTGCCAGCAGCCAAGATTTGGGGGGTAATGAAAAACTGTTTTTT. Full variable domain (remainder filled in from reference TRBV3-1 and TRBJ1-4): DTAVSQTPKYLVTQMGNDKSIKCEQNLGHDTMYWYKQDSKKFLKIMFSYNNKELIINETVPNRFSPKSPDKAHLNLHINSLELGDSAVYFCASSQDLGGNEKLFFGSGTQLSVL.

This sequence joins TRBV5-1 and TRBJ2-2, with 10 nucleotides matching TRBD1. The junction had 3 bases not matched to a gene; V was cut back by 4 bases and J by 3 bases. The CDR3 contains 15 residues. Germline V CDR1 and CDR2: SGHRS, YFSETQ. CDR3: CASSGDRGDTGELFF. The CDR3 DNA is TGCGCCAGCAGCGGGGACAGGGGAGACACCGGGGAGCTGTTTTTT.

In this sample, this clonotype turned up a few times. The CDR3 sequence is CASSLADSTGELFF. CDR3 bases: TGCGCCAGCAGCTTGGCGGACAGCACCGGGGAGCTGTTTTTT. This chain connects TRBV5-1 to TRBJ2-2; maybe TRBD1 (6 bases). This CDR3 comprises 14 residues. Trimming shortened V by 0 bases and J by 4 bases, and 7 bases separated the two germline ends. Germline V gene sequence: CDR1 SGHRS, CDR2 YFSETQ.

The CDR3 loop reads CATTPGRGQGTEAFF. CDR3 sequence (DNA): TGTGCCACGACCCCTGGGAGGGGGCAAGGCACTGAAGCTTTCTTT. This sequence joins TRBV10-3 and TRBJ1-1; 7 bases are shared with TRBD1. The CDR3 loop spans 15 amino acids. Losses at the gene ends were 10 bases for V and 4 bases for J; bases not matched to a gene: 15. Germline CDR1 is ENHRY and CDR2 is SYGVKD.

The chain employs TRBV20-1 and TRBJ2-3; the D gene is possibly TRBD2 (6 bases). V lost 3 bases and J 2 bases, leaving 9 bases between the germline ends. This CDR3 is 13 amino acids long. CDR1 and CDR2 (germline): DFQATT, SNEGSKA (reference sequence). CDR3 protein: CSASGGSTDTQYF. The CDR3 nucleotides read TGCAGTGCTAGTGGGGGGTCCACAGATACGCAGTATTTT.